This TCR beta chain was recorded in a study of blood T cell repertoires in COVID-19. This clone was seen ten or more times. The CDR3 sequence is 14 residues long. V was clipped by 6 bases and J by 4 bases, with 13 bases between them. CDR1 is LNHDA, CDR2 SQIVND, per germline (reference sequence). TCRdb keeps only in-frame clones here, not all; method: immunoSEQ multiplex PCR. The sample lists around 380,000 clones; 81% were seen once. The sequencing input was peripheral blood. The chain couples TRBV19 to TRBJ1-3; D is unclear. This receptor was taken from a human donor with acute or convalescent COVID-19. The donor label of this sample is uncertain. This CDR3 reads CASSRQHDGNTIYF. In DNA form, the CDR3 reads TGTGCCAGTAGCAGACAACACGACGGAAACACCATATATTTT.